This T cell receptor beta chain was recovered during a study of CD8 T cells in ankylosing spondylitis. Broader study findings: Significantly higher representation of disease-linked clones was reported for matched ankylosing spondylitis synovial fluid. Ankylosing spondylitis blood appeared to be characterized by a TCR beta motif of eight or nine highly homologous variants.

This clonotype appeared many times. The antigen is not known. The CDR3 contains 12 residues. Trimming stripped 0 bases from V and 9 bases from J, with 6 bases between. Germline CDR1 LGHNA, CDR2 YSLEER. Molecular-barcoded quantitative 5'-RACE produced these TCR beta libraries. TCRdb recomputed calls from the 5' RACE reads with MiXCR, one row per CDR3 protein. The sample contains hundreds of thousands of distinct CDR3 sequences, 10% to 15% of which appear only once. The V and J genes are TRBV4-3 and TRBJ2-1; D call uncertain. Sequenced sample: blood, either unsorted or a sorted T cell fraction (not recorded which). The sequence came from a male donor with ankylosing spondylitis. CDR3 in amino acids: CASSQEYGEQFF. In DNA form, the CDR3 reads TGCGCCAGCAGCCAAGAATATGGTGAGCAGTTCTTC.